These T cell receptor beta chains were read from a single sample in a study of tumor-infiltrating lymphocytes in primary liver carcinoma. TCRdb reanalysed the multiplex PCR reads using MiXCR and keeps one entry per CDR3 protein. The sample lists around 88,000 distinct CDR3 sequences; around 68% were seen once. The sample was tumor-adjacent normal liver tissue. These receptors originate from a man in his forties or fifties with primary liver carcinoma and hepatitis B virus infection. Each CDR3 is given with its conserved first and last residue. Each record gives: clone size, J gene, D gene, V gene, CDR3 protein, CDR3 DNA. D genes are given only for firm matches. Clone size is not always given. Where it is, it says once, few, many or a class for expanded clones.

- TRBJ2-6 - TRBV11-2 CASSLGVAGINVLTF TGTGCCAGCAGCCTCGGGGTAGCTGGGATCAACGTCCTGACTTTC
- TRBJ2-7 TRBD2 TRBV6-5 CASSYGLAGGVQYF TGTGCCAGCAGTTATGGACTAGCGGGAGGAGTACAGTACTTC
- TRBJ2-2 - TRBV11-2 CASSLEVGGQTWELFF TGTGCCAGCAGCTTAGAGGTTGGGGGTCAGACCTGGGAGCTGTTTTTT
- TRBJ2-5 - TRBV11-2 CASSIGGTGLETQYF TGTGCCAGCAGCATAGGGGGTACGGGGTTAGAGACCCAATACTTC
few TRBJ1-1 - TRBV12-3/TRBV12-4 CASSPQHGSTEAFF TGTGCCAGCAGTCCCCAACATGGTAGCACTGAAGCTTTCTTT
many TRBJ2-3 TRBD2 TRBV10-3 CAISAETSGTYTQYF TGTGCCATCAGTGCTGAGACTAGCGGGACCTATACGCAGTATTTT
- TRBJ2-1 - TRBV11-3 CASSLGGLGPHNEQFF TGTGCCAGCAGCTTAGGTGGGCTTGGCCCGCACAATGAGCAGTTCTTC
few TRBJ1-1 - TRBV30 CAWSGRGGLGEAFF TGTGCCTGGAGCGGTCGGGGGGGGCTGGGTGAAGCTTTCTTT
- TRBJ2-3 - TRBV24-1 CATSGGPLARSTDTQYF TGTGCCACCAGCGGCGGGCCCTTAGCGAGGAGCACAGATACGCAGTATTTT
- TRBJ2-7 - TRBV11-2 CANSLGRTLPYDQYF TGTGCCAACAGCCTCGGCAGGACTCTACCCTACGACCAGTACTTC
once TRBJ2-2 - TRBV12-5 CASGHPEAMNTGELFF TGTGCTAGTGGTCATCCGGAGGCCATGAACACCGGGGAGCTGTTTTTT
- TRBJ2-7 - TRBV7-9 CASSLASTCEQYF TGTGCCAGCAGTTTAGCTAGTACCTGCGAGCAGTACTTC
- TRBJ2-1 - TRBV12-3/TRBV12-4 CASRPQEYNEQFF TGTGCCAGCAGACCTCAGGAGTACAATGAGCAGTTCTTC
- TRBJ2-5 - TRBV29-1 CSANRDAIQETQYF TGCAGCGCAAACAGGGATGCTATCCAAGAGACTCAGTACTTC
- TRBJ2-2 - TRBV12-3/TRBV12-4 CASRLLGGASTGDLFF TGTGCCAGCAGATTACTAGGGGGAGCGTCCACCGGGGACCTGTTTTTT
medium-sized TRBJ2-3 - TRBV11-2 CASSFTGNTDTQYF TGTGCCAGCAGCTTTACAGGGAACACAGATACGCAGTATTTT
- TRBJ2-5 - TRBV11-1 CASSPPPEVRKDFQEIQYF TGTGCCAGCAGCCCACCCCCGGAGGTCAGGAAGGACTTCCAAGAGATCCAATACTTC
- TRBJ2-7 - TRBV11-2 CTSSLFEGFSGEQYF TGTACCAGCAGCTTGTTTGAGGGTTTTTCTGGCGAGCAGTACTTC
- TRBJ2-1 - TRBV11-2 CASSLEVGTEQFF TGTGCTAGCAGCTTAGAAGTGGGAACTGAGCAGTTCTTC
many TRBJ2-4 - TRBV7-8 CASSGQKSKNIQYF TGTGCCAGCAGCGGTCAGAAGTCCAAAAACATTCAGTACTTC
- TRBJ1-2 - TRBV29-1 CSVGVIEEDGLTF TGCAGCGTTGGGGTTATAGAGGAGGACGGCCTTACCTTC
- TRBJ2-6 TRBD2 TRBV6-4 CASSEGGSSGASVLTF TGTGCCAGCAGTGAGGGCGGGAGCTCTGGGGCCAGCGTCCTGACTTTC
many TRBJ2-3 - TRBV6-1 CASSRDQLRGTDTQYF TGTGCCAGCAGCCGCGACCAGCTCAGGGGCACAGATACGCAGTATTTT
- TRBJ2-1 - TRBV29-1 CSVEDRKRTVGDEQFF TGCAGCGTTGAAGACCGGAAGCGAACGGTGGGTGATGAGCAATTCTTC
- TRBJ1-5 - TRBV2 CASTGNRGGPQHF TGTGCCAGCACAGGGAACCGGGGAGGGCCCCAGCATTTT
- TRBJ2-5 - TRBV20-1 CSTRDGAGYGETQYF TGCAGTACTAGAGATGGGGCAGGGTACGGGGAGACCCAGTACTTC
- TRBJ2-5 TRBD1 TRBV11-2 CASSTRTGLQGTQYF TGTGCCAGCAGCACCAGGACAGGCCTCCAGGGGACCCAGTACTTC
many TRBJ2-7 - TRBV6-5 CASSYSAVSYEQYF TGTGCCAGCAGTTACTCGGCGGTTTCCTACGAGCAGTACTTC
many TRBJ2-1 - TRBV10-3 CAVSEGSRQFF TGTGCCGTCAGTGAAGGGTCTCGGCAGTTCTTC
- TRBJ2-5 - TRBV11-2 CASNLQESQYF TGTGCCAGCAACCTCCAAGAGAGCCAGTACTTC
- TRBJ1-5 - TRBV6-2/TRBV6-3 CTSAGSNQPQHF TGTACCAGCGCGGGAAGCAATCAACCCCAGCATTTT
many TRBJ2-3 TRBD1 TRBV29-1 CSVVGQGADTQYF TGCAGCGTTGTTGGGCAGGGGGCAGATACGCAGTATTTT
once TRBJ1-2 TRBD1 TRBV5-1 CASSPVPGTGIQGYTF TGCGCCAGCAGCCCAGTTCCCGGGACAGGAATTCAAGGCTACACCTTC
many TRBJ2-7 - TRBV6-1 CASSGRGGSYEQYF TGTGCCAGCAGTGGGAGGGGGGGTTCCTACGAGCAGTACTTC
once TRBJ2-6 TRBD1 TRBV6-5 CASSLWTGMMVGANVLTF TGTGCCAGCAGTCTTTGGACAGGGATGATGGTTGGGGCCAACGTCCTGACTTTC
many TRBJ2-2 TRBD2 TRBV4-2 CASSPFSSGRASTGELFF TGTGCCAGCAGCCCGTTCTCCAGCGGGAGGGCCTCCACCGGGGAGCTGTTTTTT
few TRBJ2-7 TRBD1 TRBV28 CASSLGTGTYEQYF TGTGCCAGCAGTCTAGGGACAGGGACCTACGAGCAGTACTTC
- TRBJ2-1 - TRBV29-1 CSVVGTDYNEQSF TGCAGCGTTGTAGGGACTGACTACAATGAGCAGTCCTTC
- TRBJ2-7 - TRBV29-1 CSVKFTESYEQYF TGCAGCGTTAAATTTACAGAATCCTACGAGCAGTACTTC
many TRBJ2-5 - TRBV12-3/TRBV12-4 CASSLAGVAETQYF TGTGCCAGCAGTTTAGCGGGGGTCGCAGAGACCCAGTACTTC
- TRBJ1-4 - TRBV7-9 CASSLGDVREKLLF TGTGCCAGCAGCTTGGGGGACGTTCGTGAAAAACTGCTTTTT